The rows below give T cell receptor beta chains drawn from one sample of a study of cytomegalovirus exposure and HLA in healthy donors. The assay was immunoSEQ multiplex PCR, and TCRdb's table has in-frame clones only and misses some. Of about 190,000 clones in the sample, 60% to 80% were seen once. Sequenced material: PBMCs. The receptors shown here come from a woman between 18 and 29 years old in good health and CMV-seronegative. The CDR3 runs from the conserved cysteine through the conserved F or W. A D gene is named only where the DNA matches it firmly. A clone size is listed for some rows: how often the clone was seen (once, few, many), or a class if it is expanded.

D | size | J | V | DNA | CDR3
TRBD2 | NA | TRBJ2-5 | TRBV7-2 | TGTGCCAGCAGCTTGGGGACTAGCGGAGACTGGGAGACCCAGTACTTC | CASSLGTSGDWETQYF
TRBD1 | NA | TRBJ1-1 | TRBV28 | TGTGCCAGCAGTTCCCTACAGGGGGAAGGAACTGAAGCTTTCTTT | CASSSLQGEGTEAFF
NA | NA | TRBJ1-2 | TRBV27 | TGTGCCAGCACCTCTGGGCCCGTGGCAGGCTACACCTTC | CASTSGPVAGYTF
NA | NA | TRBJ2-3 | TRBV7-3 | TGTGCCAGCAGCCCTTGGGGCCAACAAGGGGATACGCAGTATTTT | CASSPWGQQGDTQYF
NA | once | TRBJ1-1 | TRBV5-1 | TGCGCCAGCAGCGTCCAGGCAGGGAATCTGGGCACTGAAGCTTTCTTT | CASSVQAGNLGTEAFF
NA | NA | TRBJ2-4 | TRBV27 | TGTGCCAGCAGTTTTAGGCCCCCTGGGGGGTTAATAGCCAAAAACATTCAGTACTTC | CASSFRPPGGLIAKNIQYF
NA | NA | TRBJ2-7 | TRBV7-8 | TGTGCCAGCAGCTTAGCGGAGGACTACGAGCAGTACTTC | CASSLAEDYEQYF
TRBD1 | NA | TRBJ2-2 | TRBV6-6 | TGTGCCAGCGTATTAGGACAGGGCGTCGGGGAGCTGTTTTTT | CASVLGQGVGELFF
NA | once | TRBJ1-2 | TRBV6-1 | TGTGCCAGCAGTGAAGTTGGGAGCGGAGTGGGGTACTTCTATGGCTACACCTTC | CASSEVGSGVGYFYGYTF
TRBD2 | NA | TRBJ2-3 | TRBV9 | TGTGCCAGCAGCCGCCGGACTAGCGGGGGGGCCGGTCCCACAGATACGCAGTATTTT | CASSRRTSGGAGPTDTQYF
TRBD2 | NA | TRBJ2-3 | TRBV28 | TGTGCCAGCACGGCGGGAGAGACCACAGATACGCAGTATTTT | CASTAGETTDTQYF
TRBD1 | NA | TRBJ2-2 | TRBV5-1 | TGCGCCAGCAGCTTGGCACAGGGGGGAGCGAACACCGGGGAGCTGTTTTTT | CASSLAQGGANTGELFF
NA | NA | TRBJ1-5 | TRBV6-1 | TGTGCCAGCAGTTTAGACAGCACCTACAATCAGCCCCAGCATTTT | CASSLDSTYNQPQHF
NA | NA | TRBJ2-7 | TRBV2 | TGTGCCAGCAAAAGGACAGCGAGGTACGAGCAGTACTTC | CASKRTARYEQYF